This T cell receptor (beta chain) originates from a study of blood T cell repertoires in COVID-19. The CDR3 consists of 19 residues. J was trimmed by 0 bases and V by 5 bases; bases with no gene match: 15. CDR1 and CDR2 (germline): MNHNY, SVGAGI (reference sequence). TCRdb's table, derived via immunoSEQ multiplex PCR, lists solely in-frame clones and lacks some. This sample has 250,000 to 350,000 clones, with 89% found just once. This clone was detected only a few times. The rearrangement joins TRBV6-6 to TRBJ1-5; 8 positions match TRBD1. Sequencing was performed on peripheral blood. The source of this sequence is an older woman with acute or convalescent COVID-19. The CDR3 sequence is CASSRYTGRQGHSNQPQHF. In nucleotides, the CDR3 is TGTGCCAGCAGTCGGTATACTGGCAGACAGGGGCATAGCAATCAGCCCCAGCATTTT.